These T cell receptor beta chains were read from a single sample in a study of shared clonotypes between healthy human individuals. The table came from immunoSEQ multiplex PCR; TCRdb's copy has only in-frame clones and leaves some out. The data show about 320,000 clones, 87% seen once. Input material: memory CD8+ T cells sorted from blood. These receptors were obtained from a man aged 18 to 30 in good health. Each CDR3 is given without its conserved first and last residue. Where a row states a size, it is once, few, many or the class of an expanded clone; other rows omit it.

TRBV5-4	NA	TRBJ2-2	ASSLGGQGAAGELF
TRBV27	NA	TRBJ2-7	ASSWLSEGYEQY
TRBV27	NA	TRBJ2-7	ASSWGPAPSYEQY
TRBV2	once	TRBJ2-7	ASGETTQGSYEQY
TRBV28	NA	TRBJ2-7	ASILGVGYEQY
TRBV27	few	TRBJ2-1	ASSLSVFSYNEQF
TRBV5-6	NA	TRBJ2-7	ASSLFGPYEQY
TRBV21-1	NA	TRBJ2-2	ASSKTGKTGSFNTGELF
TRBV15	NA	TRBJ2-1	ATSRDTGGEQF
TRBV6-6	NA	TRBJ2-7	ASSPYKAESSYEQY
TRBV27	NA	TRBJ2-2	ASSAWSTGELF
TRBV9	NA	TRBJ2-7	ASSAGTGTTYEQY
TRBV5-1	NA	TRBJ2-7	ASSLKNGEQY
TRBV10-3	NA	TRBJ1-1	AISESGSYTEAF
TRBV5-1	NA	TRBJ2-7	ASSLRSYEQY
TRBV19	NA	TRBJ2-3	ATRPAATDTDTQY
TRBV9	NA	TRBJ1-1	ASSVDSLNTEAF
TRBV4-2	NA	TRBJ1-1	ASSLGIATEAF
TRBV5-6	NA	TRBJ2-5	ASSLENSEETQY
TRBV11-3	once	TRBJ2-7	ASSLERRPESSYEQY
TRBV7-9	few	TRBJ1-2	ASSLPGEYYGYT
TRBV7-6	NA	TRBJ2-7	ASSYGRAEEQY